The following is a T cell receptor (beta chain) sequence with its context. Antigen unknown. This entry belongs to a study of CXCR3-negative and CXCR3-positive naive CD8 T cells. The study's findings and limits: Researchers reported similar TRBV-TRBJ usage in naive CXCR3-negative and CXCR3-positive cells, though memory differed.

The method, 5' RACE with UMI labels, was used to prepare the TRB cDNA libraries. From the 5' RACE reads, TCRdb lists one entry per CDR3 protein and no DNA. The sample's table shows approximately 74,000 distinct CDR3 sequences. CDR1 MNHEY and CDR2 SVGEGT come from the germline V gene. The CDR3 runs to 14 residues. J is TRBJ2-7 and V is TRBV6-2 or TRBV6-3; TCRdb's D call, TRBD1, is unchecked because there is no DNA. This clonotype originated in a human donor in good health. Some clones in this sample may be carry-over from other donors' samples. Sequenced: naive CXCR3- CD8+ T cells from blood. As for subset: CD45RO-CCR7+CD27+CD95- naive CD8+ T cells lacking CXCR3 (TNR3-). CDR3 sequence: CASRSRDNSYEQYF.